This T cell receptor (beta chain) is from a study of graft-versus-host responses after intestinal transplantation. Study background: Grafts that recipients had were multivisceral, liver-intestinal, or isolated intestinal transplants. Study findings and constraints: GvH clones detected in recipient marrow included some appearing first in ileum or blood. HvG clone declines early post-transplant were associated with peak circulating GvH levels.

Remarks on this clone: The antigen is unknown.

This table comes from immunoSEQ multiplex PCR, and its TCRdb copy is limited to in-frame clones, with some not included. The sample holds approximately 16,000 clones, around nine tenths seen once. The germline V gene encodes CDR1 KGHSY and CDR2 FQNENV. The CDR3 loop spans 15 amino acids. With 4 bases clipped from V and 8 bases from J, the junction kept 8 bases outside the gene matches. The chain has TRBV16 and TRBJ2-1; 10 bases are a match to TRBD1. The sample was PBMCs, taken approximately 110 days after intestinal transplant. This TCR was recovered from a human patient who received an intestinal transplant, so some T cells may come from the graft donor. Here the CDR3 DNA reads TGTGCCAGCAGCCGGCCGGGACAGGGGATGGATGAGCAGTTCTTC. Its protein is CASSRPGQGMDEQFF. Full variable domain (rest looked up from reference TRBV16 and TRBJ2-1): GEEVAQTPKHLVRGEGQKAKLYCAPIKGHSYVFWYQQVLKNEFKFLISFQNENVFDETGMPKERFSAKCLPNSPCSLEIQATKLEDSAVYFCASSRPGQGMDEQFFGPGTRLTVL.